The 30 T cell receptor beta chains reported below all come from one sample, sequenced in a study of cytomegalovirus exposure and HLA in healthy donors (dated by TCRdb to about 2017). Library preparation used the immunoSEQ multiplex PCR assay. The multiplex PCR relied on a mix of 60 forward primers for TCR Vbeta segments and 13 reverse primers for TCR Jbeta segments. The clones in this table, taken by TCRdb from immuneACCESS, are in-frame only. Not every clone is retained; where verified, under half of the shortfall comes from an unresolved V gene, and the cause of the rest is unknown. Counted in this sample were around 120,000 clones; approximately 80% of them appeared once. Of the sample, about 5% falls within the top ten clones. Sample: PBMCs. Receptors were obtained from a man aged 45 to 65 in good health and CMV-seropositive.

The chain recombines TRBV10-3 with TRBJ2-7; 7 bases map to TRBD1. V was pared by 3 bases and J by 5 bases, with 7 bases of the junction left unmatched. This CDR3 is 14 amino acids long. CDR1 is ENHRY and CDR2 is SYGVKD in the germline V gene. The CDR3 is CAISDKGATDEQYF. In nucleotides, the CDR3 is TGTGCCATCAGTGACAAGGGGGCGACGGACGAGCAGTACTTC.

The V and J genes are TRBV7-2 and TRBJ2-2, with 8 bases aligning to TRBD2. Trimming at V came to 8 bases and at J to 6 bases, leaving 8 bases not matched to a gene. Germline-derived CDR1 and CDR2 are SGHTA and FQGNSA. This CDR3 contains 14 residues. CDR3 bases: TGTGCCAGCCGCCGGGAGGGTTGGTCCGGGGAGCTGTTTTTT. This translates into CASRREGWSGELFF.

V gene TRBV27 combines with J gene TRBJ1-6; D is perhaps TRBD1 (6 bases). Trimming removed 0 bases at V and 6 bases at J, with 12 bases between. CDR3 length: 16 residues. Germline V gene lookup returns CDR1 MNHEY and CDR2 SMNVEV (reference sequence). The CDR3 DNA follows: TGTGCCAGCAGTTTATCGCCAGGGGAAGGTAATTCACCCCTCCACTTT. Protein: CASSLSPGEGNSPLHF.

The chain couples TRBV6-6 to TRBJ2-5; D possibly corresponds to TRBD2 (5 bases). The CDR3 covers 14 residues. The V gene's germline CDR1 is MNHNY and CDR2 SVGAGI (reference sequence). The ends were cut back, 0 bases at V and 5 bases at J, with 10 bases in the middle. The CDR3: CASSYSSGWETQYF. The CDR3 DNA reads as TGTGCCAGCAGTTACTCTTCGGGGTGGGAGACCCAGTACTTC.

V gene TRBV5-1 combines with J gene TRBJ1-3, with D possibly being TRBD1 (6 bases). The CDR3 contains 14 residues. CDR1 is SGHRS, CDR2 YFSETQ, per germline. Trimming took off 4 bases at V and 2 bases at J, with 10 bases between the two ends. CDR3 amino acids: CASSPRTAGNTIYF. CDR3 in DNA: TGCGCCAGCAGCCCAAGGACAGCTGGAAACACCATATATTTT.

The CDR3 DNA is TGTGCCAGTAGTACACAGGCTCCTGGAAACACCATATATTTT. As protein: CASSTQAPGNTIYF. This sequence joins TRBV19 and TRBJ1-3; tentatively, D is TRBD1 (5 bases). CDR3 size: 14 residues. From germline, CDR1 is LNHDA and CDR2 SQIVND (reference sequence). Trimming cost V 4 bases and J 2 bases, with 9 bases left between them.

J is TRBJ1-4 and V is TRBV28; D not resolved. This CDR3 region has 12 residues. V was cut by 3 bases and J by 10 bases, with 9 bases left in between. In germline, CDR1 is MDHEN, CDR2 SYDVKM. The CDR3 loop is CASSFVPGKLFF. The DNA for the CDR3 is TGTGCCAGCAGTTTCGTTCCGGGAAAACTGTTTTTT.

The CDR3 loop reads CASSPGLAGGLYNEQFF. The CDR3 DNA sequence: TGTGCCAGCAGCCCCGGACTAGCGGGGGGCTTATACAATGAGCAGTTCTTC. This chain links TRBV11-3 with TRBJ2-1, with TRBD2 identical over 14 bases. Trimming removed 5 bases from V and 4 bases from J; junction bases left unmatched: 7. Per germline, CDR1 SGHNT and CDR2 YENEEA. This CDR3 has 17 residues.

CDR3 DNA: TGTGCCAGCAGCCCTGGACTAGCGGGGGTGACCCAGTACTTC. Its translation is CASSPGLAGVTQYF. The rearrangement joins TRBV7-2 to TRBJ2-5, with TRBD2 identical over 13 bases. The CDR3 spans 14 residues. The J segment lost 7 bases and the V segment lost 5 bases, leaving 4 bases of the junction unmatched. In germline, CDR1 is SGHTA, CDR2 FQGNSA. Filled out from reference TRBV7-2 and TRBJ2-5, the complete variable domain reads GAGVSQSPSNKVTEKGKDVELRCDPISGHTALYWYRQSLGQGLEFLIYFQGNSAPDKSGLPSDRFSAERTGGSVSTLTIQRTQQEDSAVYLCASSPGLAGVTQYFGPGTRLLVL.

The V and J genes are TRBV5-4 and TRBJ2-1; TRBD2 matches 9 bases. Germline V gene data show CDR1 as SGHNT and CDR2 as YYREEE (reference sequence). Losses at the gene ends were 0 bases for V and 3 bases for J; bases not matched to a gene: 10. CDR3 size: 18 residues. CDR3 nucleotide sequence: TGTGCCAGCAGCTTGGCCAAGCGATCTAGCGGGAACTACAATGAGCAGTTCTTC. Protein: CASSLAKRSSGNYNEQFF.

J is TRBJ2-1 and V is TRBV28; D call uncertain. The length of the CDR3 is 14 residues. The germline V and J ends were trimmed by 5 bases and 0 bases, with 8 bases remaining between them. CDR1 and CDR2 from the germline V gene are MDHEN and SYDVKM. CDR3 sequence (DNA): TGTGCCAGCAGTCCACAGAGCTCCTACAATGAGCAGTTCTTC. It yields the protein CASSPQSSYNEQFF.

The chain couples TRBV10-3 to TRBJ2-1; the match to TRBD2 covers 10 bases. The V and J ends lost 7 bases and 9 bases, in that order; junction bases with no gene match: 9. Germline V gene data show CDR1 as ENHRY and CDR2 as SYGVKD. This CDR3 is built from 14 residues. DNA of the CDR3: TGTGCCATCAAGGGGGATAGCGGGAGGTCTGAGCAGTTCTTC. Protein product: CAIKGDSGRSEQFF.

V gene TRBV6-1 combines with J gene TRBJ2-1, with 11 positions matching TRBD1. Germline lookup yields CDR1 MNHNS and CDR2 SASEGT. The CDR3 totals 17 residues. J was trimmed by 0 bases and V by 4 bases; bases with no gene match: 5. The CDR3 region is CASSVTGTGGSYNEQFF. The CDR3 DNA reads TGTGCCAGCAGTGTAACCGGGACAGGGGGCTCCTACAATGAGCAGTTCTTC.

J is TRBJ1-1 and V is TRBV9; 8 bases map to TRBD1. Per germline, CDR1 SGDLS and CDR2 YYNGEE. CDR3 size: 13 residues. The trim removed 5 bases at V and 3 bases at J, leaving 3 bases unmatched. The CDR3 loop is CASSRQGYTEAFF. The CDR3 nucleotides are TGTGCCAGCAGTCGACAGGGGTACACTGAAGCTTTCTTT.

The genes are TRBV2 and TRBJ1-1; 8 positions match TRBD1. The CDR3 has 15 amino acids. Germline values: CDR1 SNHLY, CDR2 FYNNEI. The trim removed 4 bases at V and 1 base at J, leaving 5 bases unmatched. CDR3 DNA: TGTGCCAGCAGTGCGGAGGACAGGGCGAACACTGAAGCTTTCTTT. Protein: CASSAEDRANTEAFF. The full variable domain, completed using reference TRBV2 and TRBJ1-1, is EPEVTQTPSHQVTQMGQEVILRCVPISNHLYFYWYRQILGQKVEFLVSFYNNEISEKSEIFDDQFSVERPDGSNFTLKIRSTKLEDSAMYFCASSAEDRANTEAFFGQGTRLTVV.

This clone was seen only once. The V and J genes are TRBV7-9 and TRBJ2-7, with 8 bases lining up with TRBD2. The CDR3 totals 15 residues. V was pared by 1 base and J by 3 bases, with 5 bases of the junction left unmatched. The germline V gene has CDR1 SEHNR and CDR2 FQNEAQ (reference sequence). The CDR3 spells CASSLVAGSNYEQYF. The CDR3 DNA reads TGTGCCAGCAGCTTAGTAGCGGGAAGCAACTACGAGCAGTACTTC. Full variable domain (rest looked up from reference TRBV7-9 and TRBJ2-7): DTGVSQNPRHKITKRGQNVTFRCDPISEHNRLYWYRQTLGQGPEFLTYFQNEAQLEKSRLLSDRFSAERPKGSFSTLEIQRTEQGDSAMYLCASSLVAGSNYEQYFGPGTRLTVT.

The gene calls are TRBV7-9 and TRBJ1-5; 7 bases fit TRBD1. Germline lookup yields CDR1 SEHNR and CDR2 FQNEAQ (reference sequence). V was clipped by 4 bases and J by 4 bases; unmatched bases: 7. CDR3 length equals 15 residues. The CDR3 loop is CASSWGTDPNQPQHF. CDR3 bases: TGTGCCAGCAGCTGGGGGACAGACCCAAATCAGCCCCAGCATTTT.

The chain links TRBV19 to TRBJ2-1, with D perhaps matching TRBD2 (6 bases). The CDR3 covers 13 residues. With 8 bases removed from V and 4 bases from J, the gap between germline ends came to 12 bases. The V gene's germline CDR1 is LNHDA and CDR2 SQIVND (reference sequence). CDR3 sequence (DNA): TGTGCCAGTGCGGCAGCGGGTTACAATGAGCAGTTCTTC. Amino acids: CASAAAGYNEQFF.

J is TRBJ1-2 and V is TRBV6-1, with 8 bases identical to TRBD1. Germline V gene lookup returns CDR1 MNHNS and CDR2 SASEGT. This CDR3 region has 14 residues. With V trimmed by 5 bases and J by 2 bases, 4 bases remained unmatched. The CDR3 reads CASSLDRDNYGYTF. CDR3 DNA: TGTGCCAGCAGTCTGGACAGGGACAACTATGGCTACACCTTC.

This clone was counted a single time. V gene TRBV7-9 combines with J gene TRBJ1-1; D might be TRBD1 (6 bases). The CDR3 sequence is 14 residues long. With 2 bases removed from V and 4 bases from J, the gap between germline ends came to 11 bases. Germline V gene data show CDR1 as SEHNR and CDR2 as FQNEAQ (reference sequence). The CDR3 is CASSLWQGPTEAFF. The CDR3 coding sequence is TGTGCCAGCAGCTTATGGCAGGGGCCCACTGAAGCTTTCTTT.

The chain recombines TRBV6-1 with TRBJ2-5; D might be TRBD2 (6 bases). The ends were cut back, 0 bases at V and 2 bases at J, with 13 bases in the middle. Germline CDR1 reads MNHNS; CDR2 reads SASEGT. The CDR3 is 16 residues long. The DNA for the CDR3 is TGTGCCAGCAGTGAAGCAGGCGGGGTGATACAAGAGACCCAGTACTTC. Protein sequence: CASSEAGGVIQETQYF.

The V and J genes are TRBV7-3 and TRBJ1-4; D is possibly TRBD1 (6 bases). V was shortened by 5 bases and J by 8 bases, with 15 bases between the two germline ends. CDR1 and CDR2 from the germline V gene are SGHTA and FQGTGA. The CDR3 spans 14 residues. The CDR3 nucleotides read TGTGCCAGCAGCGAGGGGGTGCGCGCCGAAAAACTGTTTTTT. Its protein product is CASSEGVRAEKLFF.

This sequence joins TRBV7-9 and TRBJ1-1, with TRBD1 matching over 12 bases. Unmatched junction bases numbered 8, after V lost 1 base and J lost 8 bases. The CDR3 is made up of 16 amino acids. CDR1 SEHNR and CDR2 FQNEAQ come from the germline V gene (reference sequence). DNA for the CDR3: TGTGCCAGCAGCTTAGGTGGGACAGGGGGCCCAAAGGAAGCTTTCTTT. Protein product: CASSLGGTGGPKEAFF.

The rearrangement links TRBV19 to TRBJ2-7; tentatively, D is TRBD2 (6 bases). In germline, CDR1 is LNHDA, CDR2 SQIVND (reference sequence). Trimming shortened V by 3 bases and J by 3 bases, and 12 bases separated the two germline ends. The CDR3 is 14 amino acids. CDR3 in DNA: TGTGCCAGTAGTATGACTAGAGTCGGCTACGAGCAGTACTTC. It is translated as CASSMTRVGYEQYF.

The rearrangement uses TRBV5-1 and TRBJ2-7; the match to TRBD1 covers 9 bases. Germline CDR1 and CDR2: SGHRS and YFSETQ. The CDR3 contains 16 residues. V shed 4 bases and J 0 bases; nucleotides not matched to a gene: 8. CDR3 sequence (DNA): TGCGCCAGCAGCCTCCCGGGACAGGGCAACTCCTACGAGCAGTACTTC. It yields the protein CASSLPGQGNSYEQYF. The complete variable domain, with remaining parts taken from reference TRBV5-1 and TRBJ2-7, reads KAGVTQTPRYLIKTRGQQVTLSCSPISGHRSVSWYQQTPGQGLQFLFEYFSETQRNKGNFPGRFSGRQFSNSRSEMNVSTLELGDSALYLCASSLPGQGNSYEQYFGPGTRLTVT.

The chain couples TRBV30 to TRBJ1-2; TRBD1 matches 12 bases. Germline V gene sequence: CDR1 GTSNPN, CDR2 SVGIG (reference sequence). With 8 bases clipped from V and 8 bases from J, the junction kept 6 bases outside the gene matches. This CDR3 is 12 amino acids long. CDR3 DNA: TGTGCCACGGGACAGGGGGCTGGAGGCTACACCTTC. Amino acid sequence: CATGQGAGGYTF.

The table lists this clone with a few counts. The chain links TRBV7-9 to TRBJ2-2; 12 bases line up with TRBD2. J gave up 5 bases and V 5 bases, and 3 bases lay outside the gene matches. The CDR3 runs 15 residues. CDR1 and CDR2 (germline): SEHNR, FQNEAQ (reference sequence). CDR3 amino acids: CASSPGTSGTGELFF. In DNA, the CDR3 is TGTGCCAGCAGCCCGGGGACTAGCGGGACCGGGGAGCTGTTTTTT.

The chain recombines TRBV19 with TRBJ1-5; D unresolved. Germline-derived CDR1 and CDR2 are LNHDA and SQIVND (reference sequence). V was pared by 3 bases and J by 7 bases, with 13 bases between. The CDR3 is 14 residues long. Here the CDR3 reads CASSMEGQGQPQHF. The CDR3 coding sequence is TGTGCCAGTAGTATGGAGGGTCAAGGGCAGCCCCAGCATTTT.

The chain recombines TRBV6-1 with TRBJ1-5, with 7 bases identical to TRBD1. This CDR3 spans 14 amino acids. Germline V gene sequence: CDR1 MNHNS, CDR2 SASEGT. The junction had 2 bases not matched to a gene; V was cut back by 6 bases and J by 0 bases. The CDR3 reads CASRDRYSNQPQHF. In nucleotides, the CDR3 is TGTGCCAGCAGGGACAGGTATAGCAATCAGCCCCAGCATTTT.

This chain joins TRBV29-1 and TRBJ2-3; 8 bases are shared with TRBD1. After removal of 8 bases from V and 6 bases from J, the junction contained 7 bases not matched to a gene. Germline lookup yields CDR1 SQVTM and CDR2 ANQGSEA. There are 12 residues in the CDR3. In nucleotides, the CDR3 is TGCAGCTTAAGACAGGGGAGCGATACGCAGTATTTT. As protein: CSLRQGSDTQYF.